Listed below are T cell receptor beta chains from one sample, sequenced in a study of CD8 T cells in ankylosing spondylitis. TCRdb processed the 5' RACE reads anew with MiXCR; each CDR3 protein has one entry. The repertoire consists of roughly 180,000 distinct CDR3 sequences, with approximately 9.9% occurring once and the leading ten covering around 16%. Sequenced input: blood, either unsorted or a sorted T cell fraction (not recorded which). The source is a female donor with ankylosing spondylitis or in good health (not recorded which). CDR3s include the opening cysteine and the closing phenylalanine or tryptophan. D genes are given only for firm matches. Clone sizes are given selectively: once, few, many, or a class where the clone is expanded.

CAISESSAYEQYF	TGTGCCATCAGTGAGTCGAGCGCCTACGAGCAGTACTTC	-	TRBV10-3	TRBJ2-7	many
CASSAADRVYEQYF	TGTGCCAGCAGCGCCGCAGACAGGGTGTACGAGCAGTACTTC	TRBD1	TRBV9	TRBJ2-7	few
CASSYSRRAGNEQFF	TGTGCCAGCAGTTACTCGAGGAGGGCGGGCAATGAGCAGTTCTTC	-	TRBV6-2/TRBV6-3	TRBJ2-1	few
CASSESEADTQYF	TGTGCCAGCAGTGAATCGGAGGCGGATACGCAGTATTTT	-	TRBV2	TRBJ2-3	few
CASSPDTGADEQFF	TGTGCCAGCAGTCCAGATACAGGGGCGGATGAGCAGTTCTTC	TRBD1	TRBV13	TRBJ2-1	-
CASSAEGTSGRGDTDTQYF	TGTGCCAGCAGCGCCGAGGGGACTAGCGGGAGAGGAGACACAGATACGCAGTATTTT	TRBD2	TRBV9	TRBJ2-3	few
CASGLWRGTDTQYF	TGTGCTAGTGGTCTTTGGAGGGGCACAGATACGCAGTATTTT	-	TRBV12-5	TRBJ2-3	-
CASSLNVGSEAFF	TGTGCCAGCAGCTTAAATGTGGGTAGTGAAGCTTTCTTT	-	TRBV7-3	TRBJ1-1	many
CASSLGALRLRTGSSGANVLTF	TGTGCCAGCAGCTTAGGGGCATTGAGGTTGAGGACAGGGAGCTCTGGGGCCAACGTCCTGACTTTC	TRBD1	TRBV11-3	TRBJ2-6	-
CSARWENGYTF	TGCAGTGCTAGGTGGGAGAATGGCTACACCTTC	-	TRBV20-1	TRBJ1-2	few
CASSLAPTGSGNTIYF	TGTGCCAGCAGCTTAGCCCCAACAGGGTCTGGAAACACCATATATTTT	-	TRBV11-2	TRBJ1-3	-
CATSSFPTGLDGYTF	TGTGCCACCAGTTCATTCCCCACGGGTCTGGATGGCTACACCTTC	-	TRBV24-1	TRBJ1-2	many
CSARDLSGSGDTQYF	TGCAGTGCTAGAGACCTGAGCGGGAGTGGAGATACGCAGTATTTT	TRBD2	TRBV20-1	TRBJ2-3	-
CASSFSPVGPYEQYF	TGTGCCAGCAGCTTCTCTCCCGTGGGGCCCTACGAGCAGTACTTC	-	TRBV5-6	TRBJ2-7	-
CASSLSGQGALGEQFF	TGTGCCAGCAGTTTATCGGGACAGGGGGCTCTGGGGGAGCAGTTCTTC	TRBD1	TRBV27	TRBJ2-1	-
CASSARRYEQYF	TGTGCCAGCAGCGCCCGGAGATACGAGCAGTACTTC	-	TRBV13	TRBJ2-7	-
CASSPPPGSSYNEQFF	TGTGCCAGCAGTCCCCCCCCAGGGAGCTCCTACAATGAGCAGTTCTTC	-	TRBV28	TRBJ2-1	few
CSARTSSYEQYF	TGCAGTGCTAGGACATCCTCCTACGAGCAGTACTTC	-	TRBV20-1	TRBJ2-7	many
CASSYEAGSPYEQYF	TGTGCCAGCAGTTACGAGGCAGGCAGCCCCTACGAGCAGTACTTC	-	TRBV6-2/TRBV6-3	TRBJ2-7	few
CASTPVVGGNTIYF	TGTGCCAGCACCCCGGTAGTAGGTGGAAACACCATATATTTT	-	TRBV28	TRBJ1-3	few
CASRSPGVSYNEQFF	TGTGCCAGCAGGTCCCCGGGGGTCTCCTACAATGAGCAGTTCTTC	-	TRBV12-3/TRBV12-4	TRBJ2-1	many
CASSQDMTSGSHLTDTQYF	TGTGCCAGCAGCCAAGATATGACTAGCGGGAGCCACCTCACAGATACGCAGTATTTT	TRBD2	TRBV4-2	TRBJ2-3	-
CASSLPGLYNEQFF	TGTGCCAGCAGCTTACCGGGCCTTTACAATGAGCAGTTCTTC	-	TRBV14	TRBJ2-1	few
CSAGQSGRALKETQYF	TGCAGTGCAGGTCAGAGCGGGAGGGCCTTGAAGGAGACCCAGTACTTC	TRBD2	TRBV20-1	TRBJ2-5	-
CAWSTSSDTQYF	TGTGCCTGGAGTACTTCGTCCGATACGCAGTATTTT	-	TRBV30	TRBJ2-3	-
CATSSTGAPYGYTF	TGTGCCACCAGCAGTACAGGGGCTCCCTATGGCTACACCTTC	TRBD1	TRBV15	TRBJ1-2	many
CSVAPPLQRTEAFF	TGCAGCGTCGCCCCCCCACTACAGCGCACTGAAGCTTTCTTT	-	TRBV29-1	TRBJ1-1	-
CASSLLPFGVGEETQYF	TGTGCCAGCAGCTTATTACCATTCGGCGTAGGGGAAGAGACCCAGTACTTC	-	TRBV7-9	TRBJ2-5	few
CASSMTAYSNQPQHF	TGTGCCAGTAGTATGACGGCGTATAGCAATCAGCCCCAGCATTTT	-	TRBV19	TRBJ1-5	few
CSARGQKNIQYF	TGCAGTGCTAGAGGTCAGAAAAACATTCAGTACTTC	-	TRBV20-1	TRBJ2-4	many
CASSPWDSTNYGYTF	TGTGCCAGCAGTCCTTGGGACAGCACTAACTATGGCTACACCTTC	TRBD1	TRBV6-1	TRBJ1-2	few
CASSLGTPYEQYF	TGCGCCAGCAGCTTGGGGACTCCTTACGAGCAGTACTTC	-	TRBV5-1	TRBJ2-7	few
CASSLALYYEQYF	TGTGCCAGCAGCCTAGCACTATACTACGAGCAGTACTTC	-	TRBV5-6	TRBJ2-7	many
CSVAPTGGQVDEQYF	TGCAGCGTCGCCCCAACGGGAGGGCAGGTCGACGAGCAGTACTTC	TRBD2	TRBV29-1	TRBJ2-7	few
CASSYPGLDGETQYF	TGTGCCAGCAGTTACCCGGGACTAGACGGTGAGACCCAGTACTTC	TRBD2	TRBV6-5	TRBJ2-5	-
CASSLPYEQYF	TGTGCCAGCAGTCTACCCTACGAGCAGTACTTC	-	TRBV6-1	TRBJ2-7	-
CASSVDWNDEQFF	TGTGCCAGCAGCGTAGATTGGAACGATGAGCAGTTCTTC	-	TRBV9	TRBJ2-1	-
CIGTRVGTEAFF	TGCATCGGGACTCGGGTGGGCACTGAAGCTTTCTTT	-	TRBV29-1	TRBJ1-1	many
CASSLIQLGGQFAYNEQFF	TGTGCCAGCAGTTTGATTCAGCTCGGGGGACAGTTCGCCTACAATGAGCAGTTCTTC	-	TRBV28	TRBJ2-1	few
CASRVQGAETQYF	TGTGCCAGCAGAGTTCAGGGAGCAGAGACCCAGTACTTC	-	TRBV11-2	TRBJ2-5	few
CASSSQAGYEQYF	TGTGCCAGCAGTTCCCAGGCTGGCTACGAGCAGTACTTC	-	TRBV27	TRBJ2-7	-
CASSEYGGNYGYTF	TGTGCCAGCAGTGAATACGGGGGAAACTATGGCTACACCTTC	-	TRBV25-1	TRBJ1-2	many
CASSQGAAYNEQFF	TGCGCCAGCAGCCAAGGAGCGGCGTACAATGAGCAGTTCTTC	-	TRBV4-3	TRBJ2-1	many
CASSLFPRDPAGTEAFF	TGTGCCAGCAGCTTGTTCCCCAGGGACCCGGCGGGCACTGAAGCTTTCTTT	-	TRBV5-4	TRBJ1-1	-
CSAPHLAGALGEQFF	TGCAGTGCTCCTCATTTAGCGGGAGCGCTTGGTGAGCAGTTCTTC	TRBD2	TRBV20-1	TRBJ2-1	few
CASSSGGGQNTEAFF	TGCGCCAGCAGCTCCGGGGGGGGACAAAACACTGAAGCTTTCTTT	-	TRBV5-1	TRBJ1-1	many
CASSSPPGTGKSGANVLTF	TGCGCCAGCAGCTCTCCTCCCGGGACAGGGAAGTCTGGGGCCAACGTCCTGACTTTC	TRBD1	TRBV5-1	TRBJ2-6	few
CSARDHTESYGYTF	TGCAGTGCTAGAGATCACACGGAGTCCTATGGCTACACCTTC	-	TRBV20-1	TRBJ1-2	-
CASSPPGTSGRGEQFF	TGTGCCAGCAGTCCCCCCGGGACTAGCGGGAGGGGTGAGCAGTTCTTC	TRBD2	TRBV2	TRBJ2-1	many
CSATLVASSYNEQFF	TGCAGTGCCACCCTGGTAGCTTCCTCCTACAATGAGCAGTTCTTC	-	TRBV20-1	TRBJ2-1	few
CASSSLPGTLPYNEQFF	TGTGCCAGCAGCTCCCTCCCCGGGACTCTCCCCTACAATGAGCAGTTCTTC	-	TRBV7-8	TRBJ2-1	few
CACSLAPGLDLTYNEQFF	TGTGCCTGCAGTTTAGCACCGGGGCTCGATCTTACCTACAATGAGCAGTTCTTC	-	TRBV2	TRBJ2-1	few
CASSYRVMNTEAFF	TGTGCCAGCAGTTACAGGGTTATGAACACTGAAGCTTTCTTT	-	TRBV6-5	TRBJ1-1	few
CASSLVAGPFEQFF	TGTGCCAGCAGTTTAGTAGCGGGACCCTTCGAGCAGTTCTTC	TRBD2	TRBV12-3/TRBV12-4	TRBJ2-1	-
CASSPTGTSTDTQYF	TGTGCCAGCAGTCCTACCGGTACTAGCACAGATACGCAGTATTTT	-	TRBV27	TRBJ2-3	-
CASSLEWTGPRETQYF	TGCGCCAGCAGCTTGGAATGGACAGGGCCCCGAGAGACCCAGTACTTC	TRBD1	TRBV5-1	TRBJ2-5	few
CASSFSGISRGNQPQHF	TGTGCCAGCAGTTTCTCGGGGATATCCAGGGGCAATCAGCCCCAGCATTTT	-	TRBV28	TRBJ1-5	-